One and the same sample provided the 10 T cell receptor beta chains below, sequenced in a study of neurological immune-mediated disorders (dated by TCRdb to between 2018 and 2021). The protocol used for the library was 5' RACE. Sequencing was performed on an Illumina HiSeq 2500. TCRdb reprocessed the public reads (quality trimming at Q25 with fastp, clone calling with MiXCR) and kept in-frame beta chains. For every CDR3 protein sequence, its rows merge into one entry that carries the most common genes and DNA. Within this sample are roughly 98,000 distinct CDR3 sequences, with around 13% of them counted one time only. Of the sample, just under 5% is held by the ten largest clones. What the time point label conveys for this sample: longitudinal time-point 2. Sequencing was done on a sample of PBMCs. The receptors originated from a female donor with HTLV-1-associated myelopathy (HAM/TSP).

This clonotype was seen repeatedly, ten times or more. J is TRBJ2-6 and V is TRBV29-1, with 12 bases aligning to TRBD1. Trimming took 3 bases from V and 4 from J; bases not matched to a gene: 4. In germline, CDR1 is SQVTM, CDR2 ANQGSEA. The CDR3 is made up of 16 amino acids. CDR3 coding DNA: TGCAGCGTTGAGGGACAGGGGGCGGAAGGGGCCAACGTCCTGACTTTC. Amino acids: CSVEGQGAEGANVLTF.

The table lists this clonotype with many counts. This chain links TRBV29-1 with TRBJ2-2, with D tentatively TRBD2 (5 bases). The V end lost 6 bases, the J end lost 1 base, and 12 bases lay between the germline ends. Germline V CDR1 and CDR2: SQVTM, ANQGSEA. The CDR3 spans 14 residues. Written as DNA, the CDR3 is TGCAGCGTCACTGACGAGGGGAACACCGGGGAGCTGTTTTTT. It encodes CSVTDEGNTGELFF.

This clonotype was recorded only once. This could be a read error, since a much larger clone is one nucleotide away. The chain combines TRBV5-1 with TRBJ2-5; D not certain. The germline gives CDR1 SGHRS, CDR2 YFSETQ. V was shortened by 0 bases and J by 1 base, with 7 bases between the two germline ends. This CDR3 contains 14 residues. The CDR3, as DNA: TGCGCCAGCAGCTTGGGCAAGGCCCAAGAGACCCAGTACTTC. Translation gives CASSLGKAQETQYF.

This clonotype has a count of ten or more. V gene TRBV10-3 combines with J gene TRBJ2-1; weak D call: TRBD1 (6 bases). Germline V gene sequence: CDR1 ENHRY, CDR2 SYGVKD. The CDR3 is 17 amino acids. The ends were cut back, 3 bases at V and 1 base at J, with 16 bases in the middle. CDR3 DNA sequence: TGTGCCATCAGTGACATGGGCAGGGGAAGTTCCTACAATGAGCAGTTCTTC. The encoded protein is CAISDMGRGSSYNEQFF.

This clonotype was found many times. V and J are TRBV5-1 and TRBJ2-6; D remains unclear. The germline V gene has CDR1 SGHRS and CDR2 YFSETQ. The CDR3 has 15 residues. V was cut by 4 bases and J by 2 bases, with 10 bases left in between. CDR3 residues: CASSARRTGANVLTF. The CDR3 nucleotides are TGCGCCAGCAGCGCAAGGAGAACTGGGGCCAACGTCCTGACTTTC.

This clonotype was observed a handful of times. This chain uses TRBV5-1 with TRBJ2-3, with 8 bases matching TRBD2. The CDR3 loop spans 15 amino acids. Germline CDR1 reads SGHRS; CDR2 reads YFSETQ. The trim removed 1 base at V and 0 bases at J, leaving 1 base unmatched. The CDR3 bases are TGCGCCAGCAGCTTGACTAGCGGAAGCACAGATACGCAGTATTTT. This codes for CASSLTSGSTDTQYF.

This clonotype was found many times. The CDR3 sequence: CAATHRQGQEETQYF. CDR3 bases: TGTGCGGCAACCCATCGACAGGGGCAGGAAGAGACCCAGTACTTC. The V and J genes are TRBV6-2 or TRBV6-3 and TRBJ2-5; TRBD1 aligns across 8 bases. The germline V gene encodes CDR1 MNHEY and CDR2 SVGEGT. The CDR3 covers 15 residues.

The sample holds many counts of this clonotype. V is TRBV6-2 or TRBV6-3 and J is TRBJ1-1; no clear D. This CDR3 has 14 residues. Germline CDR1 reads MNHEY; CDR2 reads SVGEGT. V was trimmed by 4 bases and J by 2 bases, leaving 11 bases between them. CDR3 protein: CASSSIIVNTEAFF. The DNA of the CDR3 is TGTGCCAGCAGTTCGATCATCGTTAACACTGAAGCTTTCTTT.

Only a few counts were recorded for this clonotype. This chain connects TRBV5-1 to TRBJ2-1, with D tentatively TRBD1 or TRBD2 (6 bases each). The CDR3 has 16 amino acids. Looked up from germline, CDR1 is SGHRS and CDR2 is YFSETQ. V was clipped by 1 base and J by 0 bases, with 11 bases between them. The CDR3 spells CASSLLGGVSYNEQFF. The CDR3 nucleotides are TGCGCCAGCAGCTTGTTGGGGGGCGTCTCCTACAATGAGCAGTTCTTC.

This chain connects TRBV12-3 or TRBV12-4 to TRBJ2-7; 13 bases align to TRBD2. With V trimmed by 5 bases and J by 4 bases, 5 bases remained unmatched. The CDR3 loop spans 15 amino acids. This chain's CDR3 is CASSKLAGGLYEQYF. Written as DNA, the CDR3 is TGTGCCAGCAGTAAACTAGCGGGGGGGCTATACGAGCAGTACTTC.